Here is one T cell receptor (beta chain) with its context. Its specificity is not known. The data were obtained in a study of OX40 agonist ivuxolimab in advanced cancers. Study context: Past anti-PD-1, anti-PD-L1 or anti-CTLA-4 therapy was accepted, and 40% had received some. In three patients, partial responses were observed, one with hepatocellular carcinoma and two with cutaneous melanoma. Study-wide results and caveats: The work left the antigen specificity of expanded peripheral T cells undetermined. With doses of 0.1-3.0 mg/kg, partial responders showed among the lowest clonal expansion.

Sequenced by immunoSEQ multiplex PCR; TCRdb stores in-frame clones only, minus some. The sample shows about 70,000 clones, roughly 87% of them seen only once. This CDR3 is built from 15 residues. V was trimmed by 0 bases and J by 1 base, leaving 8 bases between them. Germline V lookup: CDR1 ENHRY, CDR2 SYGVKD. This TCR derives from an adult with an advanced solid tumor such as melanoma, head and neck, liver or kidney cancer. The rearrangement uses TRBV10-3 and TRBJ2-3, with D perhaps matching TRBD1 (6 bases). The material sequenced was CD4+ or CD8+ T cells sorted from blood, taken in a trial of the OX40 agonist ivuxolimab. CDR3 residues: CAISESGAGTDTQYF. In DNA, the CDR3 is TGTGCCATCAGTGAGTCGGGGGCTGGCACAGATACGCAGTATTTT.